Listed below are T cell receptor beta chains from one sample, sequenced in a study of cytomegalovirus exposure and HLA in healthy donors. The protocol was immunoSEQ multiplex PCR, while the TCRdb copy is restricted to in-frame clones and leaves out a portion. The sample yields about 190,000 clones, approximately 86% seen once. Specimen: PBMCs. Every receptor here comes from a woman under 30 in good health and CMV-seronegative. Each CDR3 is given with its conserved first and last residue. A D gene is named only where the DNA matches it firmly. Clone size is given for some rows only: seen once, a few or many times, or a class if the clone is expanded.

DNA	CDR3	length	size	J	V	D
TGTGCCTGGAGTCCGCCACAGGGGGTCAACACTGAAGCTTTCTTT	CAWSPPQGVNTEAFF	15	-	TRBJ1-1	TRBV30	TRBD1
TGTGCCAGCAGCTTCCGGGACTTCGCCTACGAGCAGTACTTC	CASSFRDFAYEQYF	14	-	TRBJ2-7	TRBV5-4	-
TGTGCCAGCAGCTTCGGGACTTCTAACATCTACGAGCAGTACTTC	CASSFGTSNIYEQYF	15	-	TRBJ2-7	TRBV7-2	-
TGTGCCAGCAGCTTAGAGGCAGGGTATGGCTACACCTTC	CASSLEAGYGYTF	13	few	TRBJ1-2	TRBV7-6	-
TGTGCCAGCAGCGTCCGGGACATGGGGAGTCATGAGCAGTTCTTC	CASSVRDMGSHEQFF	15	-	TRBJ2-1	TRBV5-6	-
TGTGCCAGCAGCCCTGGACTCTACAATGAGCAGTTCTTC	CASSPGLYNEQFF	13	-	TRBJ2-1	TRBV6-6	-
TGTGCCAGCAGTGCGCGGGGCGAGGATAATTCACCCCTCCACTTT	CASSARGEDNSPLHF	15	-	TRBJ1-6	TRBV2	-
TGTGCCAGCAGTGCCGGGACAGGGGGCGATAGGAATGAGCAGTTCTTC	CASSAGTGGDRNEQFF	16	-	TRBJ2-1	TRBV27	TRBD1
TGTGCCAGCAGCCTAGAGCGAGTCACAGATACGCAGTATTTT	CASSLERVTDTQYF	14	-	TRBJ2-3	TRBV5-6	-
TGTGCCACTCAGTCACCCTACGAGCAGTACTTC	CATQSPYEQYF	11	-	TRBJ2-7	TRBV28	-
TGTGCCAGCAGCTCGGGTGGCTCCTATAATTCACCCCTCCACTTT	CASSSGGSYNSPLHF	15	-	TRBJ1-6	TRBV5-8	-
TGTGCCAGCAAACTAGCGGGGGGTCAAGAGACCCAGTACTTC	CASKLAGGQETQYF	14	-	TRBJ2-5	TRBV27	TRBD2
TGTGCCAGTAGTATGAAGAGCGGGAGAAATACCGGGGAGCTGTTTTTT	CASSMKSGRNTGELFF	16	-	TRBJ2-2	TRBV19	TRBD2
TGTGCCAGCAGTGCGGAACCGGGGGGCTCGGGAGAGCAGTACTTC	CASSAEPGGSGEQYF	15	many	TRBJ2-7	TRBV6-1	-
TGTGCCAGCAGCCCTGGGACCGGGGGTGGCACAGATACGCAGTATTTT	CASSPGTGGGTDTQYF	16	-	TRBJ2-3	TRBV5-6	-
TGTGCCAGCAGCCGGGGACTAGCGGAGCAGTTCTTC	CASSRGLAEQFF	12	-	TRBJ2-1	TRBV4-2	TRBD2
TGCAGCGTTGAAGATCGTGGGGGGGGCTACAATGAGCAGTTCTTC	CSVEDRGGGYNEQFF	15	-	TRBJ2-1	TRBV29-1	TRBD2
TGCGCCAGCAGTGTCGGAGGTGGCGGGAGCTCCTACGAGCAGTACTTC	CASSVGGGGSSYEQYF	16	-	TRBJ2-7	TRBV10-2	TRBD2
TGTGCCAGTAGTTCCGGAGGACAGCCCAGAGGCAATCAGCCCCAGCATTTT	CASSSGGQPRGNQPQHF	17	-	TRBJ1-5	TRBV19	-
TGTGCCAGCAGCTGGGACCGGGACAATATTATGAACACTGAAGCTTTCTTT	CASSWDRDNIMNTEAFF	17	-	TRBJ1-1	TRBV5-6	-
TGTGCCAGCAGCGGGGGGAGCGGGGGGTTGATTGAGCAGTTCTTC	CASSGGSGGLIEQFF	15	-	TRBJ2-1	TRBV5-4	TRBD2
TGTGCCAGCAGCAACCGGGACAGGGATCCCCAAGGCCAAGAGACCCAGTACTTC	CASSNRDRDPQGQETQYF	18	-	TRBJ2-5	TRBV21-1	-
TGTGCCAGCATGATGCAGGGGGCAGGGACCGGGGAGCTGTTTTTT	CASMMQGAGTGELFF	15	-	TRBJ2-2	TRBV27	TRBD1